This is a list of T cell receptor beta chains from one sample in a study of technical replicates of blood from several donors. TCRdb's table, derived via immunoSEQ multiplex PCR, lists solely in-frame clones and lacks some. The sample holds some 84,000 clones; roughly 90% are singletons and the top ten take around 0.42%. Sequencing was performed on T cells isolated from PBMCs. These receptors were obtained from a human donor in good health. CDR3s include the opening cysteine and the closing phenylalanine or tryptophan. The D gene is left open where the match is weak. Some rows mark clone size as missing; the rest say once, few, many or name a class of expanded clone.

V gene,clone size,D gene,J gene,CDR3 protein,CDR3 DNA
TRBV6-5,once,TRBD1,TRBJ1-2,CASSNAGGNYGYTF,TGTGCCAGCAGTAATGCAGGGGGTAACTATGGCTACACCTTC
TRBV25-1,.,.,TRBJ2-4,CASSEFKDFVIQYF,TGTGCCAGCAGTGAATTCAAGGACTTCGTCATTCAGTACTTC
TRBV11-2,.,.,TRBJ2-1,CASSLGQGFTEQFF,TGTGCCAGCAGCTTAGGGCAGGGGTTTACTGAGCAGTTCTTC
TRBV5-1,.,.,TRBJ2-5,CASSFEGGLQETQYF,TGCGCCAGCAGCTTTGAGGGCGGACTCCAAGAGACCCAGTACTTC
TRBV7-3,.,.,TRBJ2-2,CASSLQSPRSAGELFF,TGTGCCAGCAGCTTACAGTCCCCTAGGTCGGCCGGGGAGCTGTTTTTT
TRBV7-9,once,.,TRBJ1-1,CASSPTIGGRVNTEAFF,TGTGCCAGCAGCCCCACGATCGGGGGGCGAGTGAACACTGAAGCTTTCTTT
TRBV2,.,.,TRBJ1-1,CATPQDRPAPYTEAFF,TGTGCCACCCCTCAAGACAGACCCGCCCCCTACACTGAAGCTTTCTTT
TRBV6-5,.,TRBD2,TRBJ2-5,CASSYPSGRGETQYF,TGTGCCAGCAGTTATCCTAGCGGGAGGGGAGAGACCCAGTACTTC
TRBV7-9,.,.,TRBJ1-4,CASSISNEKLFF,TGTGCCAGCAGCATCAGTAATGAAAAACTGTTTTTT
TRBV29-1,.,.,TRBJ2-7,CSVEDYATYEQYF,TGCAGCGTTGAAGATTACGCGACCTACGAGCAGTACTTC
TRBV6-1,.,TRBD2,TRBJ2-1,CASSESLAAYNEQFF,TGTGCCAGCAGTGAATCCCTAGCGGCATACAATGAGCAGTTCTTC
TRBV18,.,.,TRBJ1-2,CASSPRVGGYGYTF,TGTGCCAGCTCACCTCGGGTGGGTGGCTATGGCTACACCTTC
TRBV6-5,.,TRBD1,TRBJ2-7,CASSMTGQAYEQYF,TGTGCCAGCAGTATGACAGGGCAAGCCTACGAGCAGTACTTC
TRBV25-1,.,.,TRBJ2-7,CASSESPEATKYEQYF,TGTGCCAGCAGTGAATCACCTGAGGCGACTAAGTACGAGCAGTACTTC
TRBV6-1,.,.,TRBJ1-2,CASNSRAGYGYTF,TGTGCCAGCAATTCCAGGGCCGGCTATGGCTACACCTTC
TRBV27,once,.,TRBJ1-5,CASSKATGGYSNQPQHF,TGTGCCAGCAGCAAGGCGACGGGGGGATATAGCAATCAGCCCCAGCATTTT
TRBV9,.,.,TRBJ1-3,CASSVDQGTGNTIYF,TGTGCCAGCAGCGTCGACCAGGGGACAGGAAACACCATATATTTT
TRBV29-1,.,TRBD1,TRBJ2-1,CSVIRDRGGIEQFF,TGCAGCGTTATCCGGGACAGGGGGGGTATTGAGCAGTTCTTC
TRBV7-3,.,TRBD2,TRBJ2-3,CASSLGGLAGADTQYF,TGTGCCAGCAGCTTAGGGGGACTAGCGGGAGCAGATACGCAGTATTTT
TRBV7-3,.,.,TRBJ2-1,CASSSNRDFYNEQFF,TGTGCCAGCAGCTCAAACCGGGACTTCTACAATGAGCAGTTCTTC
TRBV23-1,.,.,TRBJ2-1,CASSQFSLVVGEQFF,TGCGCCAGCAGTCAATTTTCTCTAGTGGTGGGTGAGCAGTTCTTC
TRBV2,.,.,TRBJ2-7,CASSEGRPPYEQYF,TGTGCCAGCAGTGAGGGCAGACCGCCCTACGAGCAGTACTTC
TRBV7-8,.,TRBD1,TRBJ1-2,CASSLAPGQGESNYGYTF,TGTGCCAGCAGCTTAGCGCCCGGGCAGGGGGAGAGTAACTATGGCTACACCTTC
TRBV5-1,.,TRBD1,TRBJ1-5,CASSLSGQGQPQHF,TGCGCCAGCAGCTTGTCGGGACAGGGGCAGCCCCAGCATTTT
TRBV7-8,.,TRBD2,TRBJ2-7,CASSHGGVSYEQYF,TGTGCCAGCAGCCACGGGGGGGTTTCCTACGAGCAGTACTTC
TRBV28,.,.,TRBJ1-2,CASGPQVLLEGVTF,TGTGCCAGCGGACCTCAGGTCCTCCTTGAGGGAGTCACCTTC
TRBV7-9,.,.,TRBJ2-3,CASSEQDTQYF,TGTGCCAGCAGTGAGCAAGATACGCAGTATTTT
TRBV19,.,.,TRBJ2-7,CASRPRWPTGEESNEQYF,TGTGCCAGTAGACCTAGGTGGCCTACAGGGGAGGAATCCAACGAGCAGTACTTC
TRBV7-3,.,.,TRBJ1-2,CASSEGASYGYTF,TGTGCCAGCAGCGAAGGGGCCTCGTATGGCTACACCTTC
TRBV27,.,TRBD1,TRBJ2-7,CASSASTGINGYEQYF,TGTGCCAGCAGTGCCTCGACAGGGATAAATGGGTACGAGCAGTACTTC
TRBV11-3,.,.,TRBJ2-3,CASSPRTRDTQYF,TGTGCCAGCAGCCCTAGAACTAGAGATACGCAGTATTTT
TRBV29-1,.,TRBD2,TRBJ2-1,CSVDTGLAGGYNEQFF,TGCAGCGTTGATACCGGACTAGCGGGAGGATACAATGAGCAGTTCTTC
TRBV14,few,.,TRBJ2-7,CASSPRTGEPNYEQYF,TGTGCCAGCAGCCCCCGCACGGGGGAACCCAACTACGAGCAGTACTTC
TRBV7-3,.,.,TRBJ2-3,CASSFGLSTDTQYF,TGTGCCAGCAGCTTTGGACTTAGCACAGATACGCAGTATTTT
TRBV7-3,.,.,TRBJ2-2,CASRRVASSGELFF,TGTGCCAGCAGACGGGTAGCGTCCTCGGGGGAGCTGTTTTTT
TRBV7-8,few,TRBD2,TRBJ2-7,CASRFSATSGTYEQYF,TGTGCCAGCAGGTTCTCTGCGACTAGCGGGACGTACGAGCAGTACTTC
TRBV27,.,TRBD2,TRBJ2-1,CASSSTSGYNEQFF,TGTGCCAGCAGTTCCACTAGCGGTTACAATGAGCAGTTCTTC
TRBV4-1,.,TRBD1,TRBJ1-5,CASSQDMTGGGQPQHF,TGCGCCAGCAGCCAAGATATGACAGGGGGCGGTCAGCCCCAGCATTTT
TRBV28,few,TRBD2,TRBJ2-3,CASSFASGLAGGGDTQYF,TGTGCCAGCAGTTTCGCCTCGGGACTAGCGGGAGGGGGGGATACGCAGTATTTT
TRBV9,.,.,TRBJ2-1,CASSASLFSEQFF,TGTGCCAGCAGCGCCTCCCTCTTTAGTGAGCAGTTCTTC
TRBV5-4,.,.,TRBJ1-4,CASSQDTGNEKLFF,TGTGCCAGCAGCCAAGATACAGGAAATGAAAAACTGTTTTTT
TRBV6-1,.,.,TRBJ1-2,CASSEASHTRGARGYTF,TGTGCCAGCAGTGAAGCTAGCCACACTCGGGGGGCGCGGGGCTACACCTTC
TRBV30,.,TRBD2,TRBJ2-1,CAWTGGDNEQFF,TGTGCCTGGACGGGGGGGGACAATGAGCAGTTCTTC
TRBV4-2,.,.,TRBJ2-7,CASSHDWRGYEQYF,TGTGCCAGCAGCCACGACTGGAGGGGATACGAGCAGTACTTC
TRBV7-2,.,.,TRBJ2-2,CARRSGTNTGELFF,TGTGCCAGGAGGAGCGGGACAAACACCGGGGAGCTGTTTTTT
TRBV7-8,.,.,TRBJ2-1,CASSKVGVSSYNEQFF,TGTGCCAGCAGTAAAGTAGGGGTGAGCTCCTACAATGAGCAGTTCTTC
TRBV11-3,.,.,TRBJ1-1,CASSLGQYSEAFF,TGTGCCAGCAGCTTAGGACAGTACTCTGAAGCTTTCTTT
TRBV28,.,TRBD2,TRBJ2-1,CASSLDFLRENEQFF,TGTGCCAGCAGTTTAGATTTCCTGCGGGAGAATGAGCAGTTCTTC
TRBV30,.,TRBD1,TRBJ2-7,CAWKPDRAEVEQYF,TGTGCCTGGAAACCCGACAGGGCTGAGGTCGAGCAGTACTTC
TRBV5-1,.,TRBD1,TRBJ2-7,CASSVQGVYEQYF,TGCGCCAGCAGCGTGCAGGGGGTATACGAGCAGTACTTC
TRBV7-9,.,TRBD1,TRBJ2-7,CASSLLGGFNEQYF,TGTGCCAGCAGCTTACTAGGGGGCTTCAACGAGCAGTACTTC
TRBV5-4,.,TRBD2,TRBJ2-7,CASSPGTTLTYEQYF,TGTGCCAGCAGCCCGGGGACTACCCTTACCTACGAGCAGTACTTC
TRBV25-1,.,TRBD1,TRBJ1-5,CASSTGGGNQPQHF,TGTGCCAGCAGTACAGGGGGCGGCAATCAGCCCCAGCATTTT
TRBV27,.,.,TRBJ2-7,CASSPKGQFYEQYF,TGTGCCAGCAGTCCAAAAGGACAGTTCTACGAGCAGTACTTC
TRBV28,.,TRBD2,TRBJ2-7,CASTPPWGSGRMGEQYF,TGTGCCAGCACCCCGCCCTGGGGTAGCGGGAGAATGGGCGAGCAGTACTTC
TRBV6-5,.,.,TRBJ2-7,CASSYGVGLASYEQYF,TGTGCCAGCAGTTACGGAGTAGGACTCGCCTCCTACGAGCAGTACTTC
TRBV7-6,.,.,TRBJ2-5,CASSSPQETQYF,TGTGCCAGCAGCTCTCCCCAAGAGACCCAGTACTTC
TRBV7-3,.,.,TRBJ2-7,CASSLSADRGYEQYF,TGTGCCAGCAGCTTGTCCGCGGATCGGGGTTACGAGCAGTACTTC
TRBV10-2,.,TRBD1,TRBJ1-1,CASSLTGTGDNTEAFF,TGCGCCAGCAGTTTGACCGGGACAGGCGATAACACTGAAGCTTTCTTT